This T cell receptor (beta chain) was recorded in a study of cytomegalovirus exposure and HLA in healthy donors (dated by TCRdb to the late 2010s). For the wider study: An earlier analysis of some 500 of the donors reported more than 250 Gb of sequence data and 100 million to 140 million unique TCR beta sequences from some 180 million T cells. A later genetic analysis took genome-wide SNP genotypes for 398 of the 666 donors and used that subset as a discovery cohort. Typing coverage varied by locus: roughly 620-640 donors for A, B, C, DRB1 and DQB1; approximately 500 for DQA1; around 610 for DPA1; approximately 470 for DPB1. To predict cytomegalovirus infection status, the study brought together high-throughput TCR immunosequencing, statistical association of individual TCRs with disease status, and machine learning. On average, around 200,000 unique TCR beta nucleotide sequences were sequenced per donor among 398 genotyped donors of the cohort, with about 19% of those sequences being non-productive. The aim of the study was to test whether cataloging public T cell receptors could identify signatures of past pathogen exposure. Class I and class II HLA loci were covered by the typing at four-digit resolution. Among the roughly 380 genotyped donors, approximately 76% belonged to the genetic ancestry cluster associated with self-reported Caucasian donors. All discovery cohort repertoires had been generated using a single sequencing platform. A later analysis re-examined previously published TCR beta repertoires from several hundred donors and added high-resolution HLA genotyping to investigate patterns of TCR occurrence. In the later analysis, no new phenotypic data were used to find candidate immune exposures; instead, reliance was placed on TCR beta sequences and their occurrence across donors. Donor age, sex, ethnicity and CMV serostatus were compiled together with the repertoire data. An earlier analysis of several hundred of the donors applied high-throughput TCR beta sequencing to assess whether each TCR beta V gene segment acted as functional or pseudogenic. An early release that covered some 630 HLA-typed donors contained approximately 290 gigabases of sequencing data and about 84 million unique TCR sequences. Four or five DR-DQ haplotypes were handled as single units for association and clustering, since linkage in the cohort was strong. The study used immunosequencing to profile the T cell repertoires of about 670 subjects and linked those repertoires to cytomegalovirus serostatus. Besides the first cohort of around 670 subjects, a separate validation cohort made up of over a hundred different subjects was used.

The library was produced with the immunoSEQ multiplex PCR assay. A mixture of 60 forward primers for TCR Vbeta segments and 13 reverse primers for TCR Jbeta segments was used in the multiplex PCR. The CDR3 region of rearranged TCR beta genes was amplified from genomic DNA by a multiplex PCR assay. The amplified TCR beta libraries were sequenced on the Illumina HiSeq System as 87-base-pair reads. From the authors' description of their analysis: Across the 670 or so repertoires, a later analysis counted around 80 million unique TCR beta chains, approximately 12 million of which were shared by at least two donors. A nearest-neighbor algorithm error-corrected the raw reads and collapsed the reads into unique sequences, merging closely related sequences to remove PCR and sequencing errors. V, D and J gene segments were assigned by aligning CDR3 sequences to IMGT reference sequences. For a sequence to be retained, a match of at least six nucleotides to both a V gene segment and a J gene segment was required. Rearrangements were classified as productive when the CDR3 lacked stop codons and remained in frame with V and J, and all other rearrangements were classified as non-productive. Following IMGT convention, CDR3 was defined as the stretch from the second conserved V-encoded cysteine to the conserved J-encoded phenylalanine. The earlier analysis of roughly 590 of the donors excluded sequences that lacked an unambiguous match to a single V gene segment. An earlier analysis of a few hundred of the donors classified V segments as functional when productive rearrangements were above 56.7% and as segregating when the standard deviation between donors was above 5%. A statistical classification framework was built for diagnosing cytomegalovirus status from the catalog of TCR beta chain sequences. A later analysis assigned V and J genes by comparing TCR nucleotide sequences with IMGT/GENE-DB human TR gene sequences. In a later analysis, CDR3 sequences and most-parsimonious VDJ recombination scenarios were assigned using the TCRdist pipeline. In a later analysis, each TCR beta chain was defined by its CDR3 amino acid sequence together with its V-gene family, and reads without a unique V-gene family were excluded. To address suspected cross-contamination and a sequencing artifact, a later analysis removed over 500 highly shared, low-generation-probability nucleotide sequences. In a later analysis, a clonal expansion index was calculated for each public chain from normalized within-repertoire ranks of inferred template counts. Generation probabilities in a later analysis came from a VDJ recombination model fitted to out-of-frame rearrangements, and those results were checked against IGoR. In a later analysis, TCR-TCR, TCR-HLA and TCR-CMV co-occurrence was scored with hypergeometric tests, and a repertoire-size bias correction was applied to TCR pairs. In a later analysis, false discovery rates were estimated by permuting HLA or CMV assignments 20 times. In a later analysis, co-occurring TCRs were grouped with DBSCAN, and TCRdist sequence similarity was added when clustering was performed within HLA-allele-positive subsets. Co-occurrence clustering excluded repertoires with fewer than 30,000 or more than 120,000 public chains, plus five with anomalous nucleotide sharing. This immuneACCESS table, as held by TCRdb, lists in-frame sequences with V and J called but not all clones. Of the missing ones, under half trace to an unresolved V gene in checked studies; the others have no known cause. Clone size and V and J calls were adopted from that table, with D and trimming inferred from the DNA. Here the sample has 140,000 to 150,000 clones; 65% to 85% occur a single time. The ten biggest clones cover roughly 6.6% of the sample.

The full study reports these points: A group of highly shared sequence variants was considered likely to be a technical artifact of the sequencing pipeline. Linkage disequilibrium might explain the correlated functional status among segregating V segments, but an unknown experimental factor could not be excluded. At a false discovery rate of 0.05, a later analysis linked some 17,000 TCR beta sequences to specific HLA alleles. In a later genetic analysis, a missense DCLRE1C variant was associated with V-gene and J-gene trimming of TCR beta chains, and the association was replicated in an independent cohort. The authors suggested that the approach could potentially be extended to other disease states and immunological phenotypes. Cytomegalovirus status was reported to be diagnosed by the classifier with high specificity and sensitivity in both the original and validation cohorts. A later genetic analysis reported fewer N-insertions in productive TCRs among donors in an Asian-associated ancestry cluster than the roughly 700-donor mean. Three of the identified cytomegalovirus-associated TCR beta chains were confirmed in vitro to be specific for cytomegalovirus antigens. According to a later analysis, most CMV-associated TCR beta chains appeared to be HLA-restricted, and the HLA associations seemed to be driven largely by CMV exposure. A further reported finding was that TCR beta sequences accurately predicted the HLA-A and HLA-B alleles for most subjects in the first cohort. In an earlier analysis of about 600 of the donors, most TCR beta V segments appeared in productive rearrangements about 90% or about 30% of the time, broadly matching IMGT annotations. Because counts were too low, 15 to 20 rarely observed V segments, including chromosome 9 orphons, were left out of the earlier analysis of approximately 580 of the donors. In this cohort, only TCR beta chains were sequenced, and detectable features were limited by the absence of alpha or paired-chain data. Because HLA typing was unavailable for some donors at each locus, only the typed subset was used in association tests. Compared with equally common non-associated chains, HLA-associated TCR beta chains in a later analysis were more clonally expanded and had lower generation probabilities. In a later analysis, the rate of TCR association differed among HLA loci, with DRB1 alleles having the most associated TCRs and HLA-C alleles having the fewest. A later analysis reported that several top co-occurrence clusters appeared linked to parvovirus B19, influenza, CMV and Epstein-Barr virus. Most TCR sequences were seen in very few donors, while some public TCRs were found in many individuals. The only immune exposure information available for the cohort was CMV serostatus. Presence/absence analyses assumed roughly uniform sequencing depth across donors, an assumption that may not hold. In the study, 150 to 200 TCR beta chains were listed as associated with cytomegalovirus. Strong co-occurrence of HLA alleles, especially DR and DQ, made assigning TCR associations to individual alleles difficult.

The cohort consisted of hundreds of healthy bone marrow donors. At the time of sampling, all cohort members were nominally healthy, though unrecorded immune exposures were likely present. The donor was CMV seronegative and belonged to the group of around 400 seronegative cohort members. A peripheral blood sample was collected from each donor, and TCR beta sequencing was performed on peripheral blood mononuclear cells. Genomic DNA was extracted from the blood cell samples with the Qiagen DNeasy Blood Extraction Kit. For this clone: What antigen it recognizes has not been identified. The junction and the germline gene differ at one end; a read error may be behind it.

The receptor was isolated from a young man in good health and CMV-seronegative. The sample comprised PBMCs.

The CDR3 is CAWSGTSLAKNSQYF. Read as DNA, the sequence is TGTGCCTGGAGTGGGACCAGCCTAGCCAAAAACAGTCAGTACTTC. The chain joins TRBV30 to TRBJ2-4; 5 matching bases give a weak D call of TRBD2. The germline V gene encodes CDR1 GTSNPN and CDR2 SVGIG (reference sequence). The CDR3 goes from the cysteine to the phenylalanine over 15 residues. CDR3 DNA only is kept here, 45 bases in frame from base 1. Here the CDR3 is joined to the reference TRBV30 and TRBJ2-4 genes, and the full variable domain is: SQTIHQWPATLVQPVGSPLSLECTVEGTSNPNLYWYRQAAGRGLQLLFYSVGIGQISSEVPQNLSASRPQDRQFILSSKKLLLSDSGFYLCAWSGTSLAKNSQYFGAGTRLSVL.